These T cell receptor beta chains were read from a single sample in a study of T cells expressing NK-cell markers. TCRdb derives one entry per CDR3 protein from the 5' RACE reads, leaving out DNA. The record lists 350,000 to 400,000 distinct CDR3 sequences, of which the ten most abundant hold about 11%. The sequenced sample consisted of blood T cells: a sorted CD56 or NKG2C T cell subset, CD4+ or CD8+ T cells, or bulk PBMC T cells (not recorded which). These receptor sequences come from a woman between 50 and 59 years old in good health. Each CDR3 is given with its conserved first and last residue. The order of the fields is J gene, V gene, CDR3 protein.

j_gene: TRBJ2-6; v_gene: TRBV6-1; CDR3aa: CASSEEGIERAGANVLTF
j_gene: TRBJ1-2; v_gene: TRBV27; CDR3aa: CASSLSQTPRTYGYTF
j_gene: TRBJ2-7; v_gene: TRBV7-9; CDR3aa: CASSLQEWYEQYF
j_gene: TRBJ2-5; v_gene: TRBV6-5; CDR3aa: CASSYTGGLQETQYF
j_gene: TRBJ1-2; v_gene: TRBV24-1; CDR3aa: CATSDRTDGYTF
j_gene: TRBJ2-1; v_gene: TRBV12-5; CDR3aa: CASGLYEIGGGRAHNEQFF
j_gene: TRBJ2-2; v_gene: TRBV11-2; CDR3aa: CASSPLLLRGTTGELFF
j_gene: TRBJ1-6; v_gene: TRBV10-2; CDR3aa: CASSGQGAGSPLHF
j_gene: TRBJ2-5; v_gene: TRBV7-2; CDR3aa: CASSQEATSGGQETQYF
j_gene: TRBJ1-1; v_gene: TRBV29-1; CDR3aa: CSGDRGGRTEAFF